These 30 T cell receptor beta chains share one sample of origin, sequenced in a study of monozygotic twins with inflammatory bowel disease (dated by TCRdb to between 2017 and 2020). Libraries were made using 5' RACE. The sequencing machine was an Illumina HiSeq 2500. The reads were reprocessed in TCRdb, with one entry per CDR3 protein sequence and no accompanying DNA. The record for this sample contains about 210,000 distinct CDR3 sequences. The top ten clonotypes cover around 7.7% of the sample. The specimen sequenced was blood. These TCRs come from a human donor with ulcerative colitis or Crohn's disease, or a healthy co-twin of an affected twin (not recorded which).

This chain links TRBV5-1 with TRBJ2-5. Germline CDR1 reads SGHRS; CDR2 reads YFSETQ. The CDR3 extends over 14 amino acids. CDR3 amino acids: CASSPLKVEETQYF.

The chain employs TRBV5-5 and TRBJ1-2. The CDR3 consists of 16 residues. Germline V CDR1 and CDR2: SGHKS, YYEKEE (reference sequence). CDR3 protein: CASSKGPTTPNYGYTF.

CDR3 protein: CASSSMGKTRLQYF. The gene calls are TRBV5-1 and TRBJ2-4; without DNA, the TCRdb call of TRBD2 cannot be checked. The CDR3 sequence is 14 residues long. Germline V gives CDR1 SGHRS, CDR2 YFSETQ.

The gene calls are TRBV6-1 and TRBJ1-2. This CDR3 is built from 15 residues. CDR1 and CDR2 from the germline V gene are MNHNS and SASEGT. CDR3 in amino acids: CASRPPGLPRDGYTF.

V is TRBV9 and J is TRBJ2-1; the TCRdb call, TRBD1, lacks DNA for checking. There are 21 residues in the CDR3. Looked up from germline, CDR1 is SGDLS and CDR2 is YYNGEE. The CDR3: CASSVGGMGGGPQSSYNEQFF.

Here the CDR3 reads CASSTILGVSGANVLTF. The chain carries TRBV19 and TRBJ2-6; no DNA is available, so the TRBD1 call from TCRdb remains unchecked. The CDR3 runs to 17 residues. Germline loops: CDR1 LNHDA, CDR2 SQIVND (reference sequence).

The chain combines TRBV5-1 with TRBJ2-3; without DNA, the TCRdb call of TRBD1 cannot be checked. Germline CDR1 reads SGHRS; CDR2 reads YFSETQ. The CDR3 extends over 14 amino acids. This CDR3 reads CASSPGRTTDTQYF. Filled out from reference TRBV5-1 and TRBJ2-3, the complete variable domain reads KAGVTQTPRYLIKTRGQQVTLSCSPISGHRSVSWYQQTPGQGLQFLFEYFSETQRNKGNFPGRFSGRQFSNSRSEMNVSTLELGDSALYLCASSPGRTTDTQYFGPGTRLTVL.

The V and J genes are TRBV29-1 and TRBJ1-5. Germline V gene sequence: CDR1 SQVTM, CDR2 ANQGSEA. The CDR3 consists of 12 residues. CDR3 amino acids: CSVKGPNQPQHF.

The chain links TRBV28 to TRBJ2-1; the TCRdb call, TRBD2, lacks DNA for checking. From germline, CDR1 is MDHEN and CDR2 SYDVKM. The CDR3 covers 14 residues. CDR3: CASTPGTAIDEQFF.

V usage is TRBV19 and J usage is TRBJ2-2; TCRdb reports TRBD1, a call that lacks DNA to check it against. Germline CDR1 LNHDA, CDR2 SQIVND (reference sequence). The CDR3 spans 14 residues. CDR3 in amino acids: CASSIMTGKEELFF.

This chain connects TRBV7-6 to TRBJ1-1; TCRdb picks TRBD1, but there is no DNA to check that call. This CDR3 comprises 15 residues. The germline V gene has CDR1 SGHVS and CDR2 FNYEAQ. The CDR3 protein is CASSLALSPKAEAFF.

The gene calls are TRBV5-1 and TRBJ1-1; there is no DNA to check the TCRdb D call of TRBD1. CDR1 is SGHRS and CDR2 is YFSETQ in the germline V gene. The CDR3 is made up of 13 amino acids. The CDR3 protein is CASSLLGDTEAFF.

This CDR3 reads CAVFRGAGVGEQFF. The V and J genes are TRBV28 and TRBJ2-1; TCRdb returns TRBD2, unconfirmable since there is no DNA. The CDR3 is made up of 14 amino acids. Germline-derived CDR1 and CDR2 are MDHEN and SYDVKM.

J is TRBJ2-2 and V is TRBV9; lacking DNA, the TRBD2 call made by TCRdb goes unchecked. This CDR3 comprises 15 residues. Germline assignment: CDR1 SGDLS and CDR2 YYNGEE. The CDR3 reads CASSGLAANTGELFF.

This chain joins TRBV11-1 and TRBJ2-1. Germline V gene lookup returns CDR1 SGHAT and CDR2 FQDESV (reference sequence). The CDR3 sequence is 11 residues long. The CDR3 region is CASSYIDEQFF.

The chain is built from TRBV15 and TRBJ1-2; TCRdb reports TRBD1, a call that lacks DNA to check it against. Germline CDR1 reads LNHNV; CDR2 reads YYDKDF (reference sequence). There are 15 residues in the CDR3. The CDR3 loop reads CATSRQGQGVGGYTF.

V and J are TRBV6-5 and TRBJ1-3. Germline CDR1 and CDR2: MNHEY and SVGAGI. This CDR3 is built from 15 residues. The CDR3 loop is CASSYSGNSGNTIYF.

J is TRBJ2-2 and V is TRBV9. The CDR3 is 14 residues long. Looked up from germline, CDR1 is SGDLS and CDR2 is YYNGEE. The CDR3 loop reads CASSVATNTGELFF.

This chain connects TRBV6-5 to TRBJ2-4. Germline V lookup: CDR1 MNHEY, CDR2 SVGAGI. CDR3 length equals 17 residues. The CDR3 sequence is CASSYSSRGAAKNIQYF.

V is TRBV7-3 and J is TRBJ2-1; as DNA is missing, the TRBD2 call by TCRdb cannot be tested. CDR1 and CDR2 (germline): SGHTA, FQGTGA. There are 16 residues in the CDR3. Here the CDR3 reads CASSLNMPRLGNEQFF.

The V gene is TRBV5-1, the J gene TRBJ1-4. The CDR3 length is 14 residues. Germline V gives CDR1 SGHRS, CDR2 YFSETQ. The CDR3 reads CASSLTVNNEKLFF.

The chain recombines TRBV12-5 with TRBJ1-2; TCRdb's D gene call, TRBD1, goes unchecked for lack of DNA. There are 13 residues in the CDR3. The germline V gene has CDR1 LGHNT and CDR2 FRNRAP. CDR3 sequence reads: CASGLTGSYGYTF.

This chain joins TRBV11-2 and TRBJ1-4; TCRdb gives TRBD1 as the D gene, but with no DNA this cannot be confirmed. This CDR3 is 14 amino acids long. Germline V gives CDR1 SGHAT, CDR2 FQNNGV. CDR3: CASSLEGGTEKLFF.

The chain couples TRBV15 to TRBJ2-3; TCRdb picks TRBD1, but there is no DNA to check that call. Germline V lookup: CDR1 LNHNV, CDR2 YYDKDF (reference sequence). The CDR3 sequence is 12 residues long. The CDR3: CATTQGLDTQYF.

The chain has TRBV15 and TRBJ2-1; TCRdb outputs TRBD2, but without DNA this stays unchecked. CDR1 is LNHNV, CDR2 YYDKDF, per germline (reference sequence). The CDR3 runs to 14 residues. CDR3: CATSSQRGLNEQFF.

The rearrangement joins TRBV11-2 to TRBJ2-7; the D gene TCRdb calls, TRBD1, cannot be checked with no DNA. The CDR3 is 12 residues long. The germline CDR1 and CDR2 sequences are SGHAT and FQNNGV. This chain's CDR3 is CASSLVGVEQYF.

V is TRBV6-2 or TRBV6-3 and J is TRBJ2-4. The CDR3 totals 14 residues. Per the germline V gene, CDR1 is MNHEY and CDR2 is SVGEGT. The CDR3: CASSSHPAENIQYF.

The CDR3 spells CATSDLDSSNQPQHF. The chain couples TRBV24-1 to TRBJ1-5; TCRdb's D gene call, TRBD1, goes unchecked for lack of DNA. The CDR3 is 15 residues long. Germline V lookup: CDR1 KGHDR, CDR2 SFDVKD.

The CDR3 spells CSADRQGGGNQPQHF. The rearrangement joins TRBV20-1 to TRBJ1-5; TCRdb outputs TRBD1, but without DNA this stays unchecked. Germline lookup yields CDR1 DFQATT and CDR2 SNEGSKA (reference sequence). The CDR3 has 15 amino acids.

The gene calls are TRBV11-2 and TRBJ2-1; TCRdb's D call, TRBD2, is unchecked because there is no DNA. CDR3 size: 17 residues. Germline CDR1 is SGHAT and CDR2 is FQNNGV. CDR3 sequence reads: CASSSPTLLAGYNEQFF.